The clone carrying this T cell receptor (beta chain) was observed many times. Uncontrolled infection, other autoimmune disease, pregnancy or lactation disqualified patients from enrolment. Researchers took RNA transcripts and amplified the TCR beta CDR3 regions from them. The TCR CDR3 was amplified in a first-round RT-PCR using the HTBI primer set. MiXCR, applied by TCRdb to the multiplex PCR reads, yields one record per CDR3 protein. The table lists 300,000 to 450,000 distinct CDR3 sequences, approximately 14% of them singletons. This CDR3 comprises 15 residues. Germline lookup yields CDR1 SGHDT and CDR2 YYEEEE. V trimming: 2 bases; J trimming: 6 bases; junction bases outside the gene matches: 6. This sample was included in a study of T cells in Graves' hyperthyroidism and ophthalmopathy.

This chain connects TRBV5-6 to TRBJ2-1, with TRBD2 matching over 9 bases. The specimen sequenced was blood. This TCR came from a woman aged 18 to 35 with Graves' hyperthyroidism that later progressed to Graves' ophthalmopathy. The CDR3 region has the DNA TGTGCCAGCAGCTTTTTAGGCGGGAGGGCCAATGAGCAGTTCTTC. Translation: CASSFLGGRANEQFF.